These 3 T cell receptor beta chains were all obtained from the same sample, sequenced in a study of PD-1 blockade in classical Hodgkin lymphoma (dated by TCRdb to 2018 to 2020). The sample's time point label, in plain terms: cycle 1 day 1 (C1D1), immediately before nivolumab initiation. Every trial patient had relapsed after autologous stem cell transplantation, and cohorts A, B and C differed in prior brentuximab vedotin exposure. Libraries were built with the immunoSEQ multiplex PCR assay. TCRdb took this table from immuneACCESS and kept in-frame rearrangements with V and J called. Such tables lack part of the clones; where checked against another copy, unresolved V genes explain under half of the gap, and the rest is unexplained. Within this sample are tens of thousands of clones, with 90% of them counted one time only. The ten largest make up 9.7% of the sample. Source: peripheral blood mononuclear cells (PBMCs), taken at baseline. The receptor source for this set is a human donor with classical Hodgkin lymphoma.

The chain recombines TRBV7-9 with TRBJ2-1, with D unresolved. Trimming took 4 bases from V and 9 from J, leaving 16 bases between them. The length of the CDR3 is 14 residues. The germline gives CDR1 SEHNR, CDR2 FQNEAQ (reference sequence). In DNA, the CDR3 is TGTGCCAGCAGCTCAGTCATACCGGTGGTTGAGCAGTTCTTC. Translated: CASSSVIPVVEQFF.

DNA of the CDR3: TGTGCCAGCTCTCCGGCACAGAACTCCGAGCAGTACTTC. Its protein product is CASSPAQNSEQYF. The chain has TRBV18 and TRBJ2-7; D uncertain. The ends were cut back, 6 bases at V and 6 bases at J, with 15 bases in the middle. The CDR3 has 13 amino acids. Germline CDR1 is KGHSH and CDR2 is LQKENI.

The chain uses TRBV11-2 and TRBJ1-6, with D possibly being TRBD1 (5 bases). This CDR3 is 14 amino acids long. The V gene's germline CDR1 is SGHAT and CDR2 FQNNGV. Trimming pared 5 bases from V and 8 bases from J, leaving 13 bases between. The CDR3 DNA reads TGTGCCAGCAGCCGTTGGGGGGTTTATTCACCCCTCCACTTT. Translated, it gives CASSRWGVYSPLHF.